The entry below describes one T cell receptor (beta chain). Its antigen is not yet known. The record has no base qualities; no much larger clone is one base away. Read against the paper, the sample's time point label means: week 3, after first cycle of checkpoint inhibitor. Blood was sampled before treatment (T0) and at week 3 (W3), after the first cycle of checkpoint blockade. Except for a couple of patients with rapid clinical progression, response was assessed 12 weeks after the first infusion by RECIST 1.1; disease control meant complete response, partial response or stable disease. Patients were not eligible if they had prior systemic cancer treatment, concomitant immunosuppressant therapy or synchronous other active malignancies. Both bulk PBMC and plasma cell-free DNA were sequenced for TCR beta so that circulating cells and T cell turnover could be tracked. Lymphoprep and SepMate tubes were used to isolate PBMC from blood, and red cell lysis was then performed. QIAamp DNA Blood Mini kits were used to extract DNA from PBMC and sorted T cell subsets.

Every bulk PBMC sample was loaded with the same fixed amount of 350 to 450 ng of DNA. TCR beta CDR3 sequences were amplified from genomic DNA using the immunoSEQ TCRb Assay kit according to manufacturer instructions. The KAPA Library Quantification Kit for Illumina platforms was used to quantify pooled libraries by qPCR. Pooled libraries were clustered at roughly 0.55-1.2 pM and sequenced on an Illumina NextSeq 500. The published analysis was carried out like this. Analysis of the TCR data relied on immunoSEQ ANALYZER and the R LymphoSeq package. A rearrangement efficiency score was calculated as productive divided by the sum of productive and non-productive CDR3 sequences. Clonality was assessed using the Gini coefficient and diversity using the Renyi index at alpha=1, with pairwise comparisons between timepoints within each patient. In LymphoSeq, clonal relatedness was computed using an edit distance of 3, and repertoire similarity was computed using the Bhattacharyya coefficient. To classify response, a linear discriminant analysis based on week-3 changes in clonality and diversity was built using the R MASS and caret packages. In TCRdb, the immuneACCESS table is reduced to in-frame sequences with V and J assigned. These tables do not hold every clone; where another copy was compared, an unresolved V gene accounts for under half, and the others remain unexplained. The DNA was the basis for D and trimming; V, J and clone size are from that table. This sample holds about 14,000 clones; approximately 90% were observed only once. The ten largest account for 5% to 5.5% of the sample.

The source of the sample is a study of blood T cell dynamics during melanoma immunotherapy (dated by TCRdb to 2020 to 2022). A note on the overall study: All patients had metastatic melanoma and were given first-line pembrolizumab or nivolumab plus ipilimumab as standard of care in the United Kingdom. The training cohort consisted of consecutive patients, while an additional independent group of patients from the same centre was pooled to form an external validation set. Peripheral T cell receptor repertoires of metastatic melanoma patients were profiled before and after one cycle of checkpoint inhibitor therapy to find early correlates of response. Overall study results and their limits: The study was unable to establish whether the T cell clones driving the repertoire changes were melanoma-specific or instead reflected general immune activation. Patients who later achieved disease control showed a bifurcated PBMC repertoire reorganization at W3, with increased clonality or increased diversity, unlike progressors. The relatively small sample size was acknowledged as potentially limiting generalization of the results.

Sequencing was performed on blood, taken from a patient treated with checkpoint blockade. The receptor was isolated from a human donor with melanoma.

Here the CDR3 is given as CASTSELENEQYF. Read as DNA, the sequence is TGTGCCAGCACCTCGGAGCTAGAAAACGAGCAGTACTTC. The chain is assembled from TRBV5-6 and TRBJ2-5, with an unclear D gene assignment. The tail of the sequence fits TRBJ2-7 better, so the J call may be wrong. The CDR3 numbers 13 residues from cysteine through phenylalanine. Of all the DNA, just the CDR3 is kept, 39 bases in frame from base 1. The germline V gene provides CDR1 SGHDT and CDR2 YYEEEE.